These 23 T cell receptor beta chains share one sample of origin, sequenced in a study of cytomegalovirus exposure and HLA in healthy donors. Clones were sequenced by immunoSEQ multiplex PCR, and TCRdb holds only the in-frame ones, with some missing. Among some 210,000 clones listed, approximately 87% were seen once. Sample: PBMCs. The receptors shown here come from a woman between 18 and 29 years old in good health and CMV-seronegative.

The chain links TRBV4-2 to TRBJ2-7; possible D gene TRBD2, 5 bases. V was pared by 0 bases and J by 4 bases, with 13 bases between. From germline, CDR1 is LGHNA and CDR2 YNFKEQ. The CDR3 spans 15 residues. CDR3 protein: CASSQDSGREYEQYF. Written as DNA, the CDR3 is TGTGCCAGCAGCCAAGATTCGGGAAGAGAGTACGAGCAGTACTTC.

The chain uses TRBV6-5 and TRBJ1-2; D gene unclear. This CDR3 contains 12 residues. Looked up from germline, CDR1 is MNHEY and CDR2 is SVGAGI. Trimming pared 0 bases from V and 7 bases from J, leaving 6 bases between. The DNA for the CDR3 is TGTGCCAGCAGTTACTCGAATGGTGGCTACACCTTC. This translates into CASSYSNGGYTF.

J is TRBJ2-7 and V is TRBV6-1; tentatively, D is TRBD1 (6 bases). This CDR3 contains 13 residues. The germline V gene encodes CDR1 MNHNS and CDR2 SASEGT. Trimming removed 7 bases from V and 4 bases from J, with 14 bases in between. The CDR3, as DNA: TGTGCCAGCAAATTTGGACAGAAATACGAGCAGTACTTC. Amino acids: CASKFGQKYEQYF.

J is TRBJ2-1 and V is TRBV10-2; 10 bases line up with TRBD2. V shed 6 bases and J 4 bases; nucleotides not matched to a gene: 6. This CDR3 region has 15 residues. From germline, CDR1 is WSHSY and CDR2 SAAADI. In DNA form, the CDR3 reads TGCGCCAGCAGATATAGCGGGGGGATATACAATGAGCAGTTCTTC. This sequence encodes CASRYSGGIYNEQFF.

The V call is TRBV13, the J call TRBJ2-3, with 11 nucleotides matching TRBD2. V lost 1 base, J lost 6 bases, and 15 bases stayed unmatched. The germline V gene has CDR1 PRHDT and CDR2 FYEKMQ (reference sequence). CDR3 length: 19 amino acids. CDR3 residues: CASSLEGSGGASGKDTQYF. As DNA, the CDR3 is TGTGCCAGCAGCTTAGAGGGTAGCGGGGGGGCGTCCGGGAAGGATACGCAGTATTTT.

This chain joins TRBV5-1 and TRBJ1-5, with a tentative D call TRBD1 (6 bases). V lost 1 base and J lost 1, with 12 bases in between. Germline V lookup: CDR1 SGHRS, CDR2 YFSETQ. The CDR3 sequence is 16 residues long. In nucleotides, the CDR3 is TGCGCCAGCAGCTTGTTACCAGGGGTCAGCAATCAGCCCCAGCATTTT. Residues: CASSLLPGVSNQPQHF.

This clone was seen only once. This chain uses TRBV11-2 with TRBJ2-7; tentative D call: TRBD1 (6 bases). The CDR3 has 13 residues. V lost 4 bases, J lost 3 bases, and 10 bases lay in between. Germline lookup yields CDR1 SGHAT and CDR2 FQNNGV. This CDR3 is CASSSGQNYEQYF. CDR3 nucleotides: TGTGCCAGCAGCTCAGGACAGAACTACGAGCAGTACTTC.

This sequence joins TRBV18 and TRBJ1-4, with 8 bases fitting TRBD1. The length of the CDR3 is 16 residues. Trimming took 6 bases from V and 0 from J; bases not matched to a gene: 6. Germline loops: CDR1 KGHSH, CDR2 LQKENI. CDR3 coding DNA: TGTGCCAGCTCCCTCGGACAGGGTGCAACTAATGAAAAACTGTTTTTT. Amino acid sequence: CASSLGQGATNEKLFF.

The rearrangement joins TRBV2 to TRBJ2-2, with D perhaps assigned TRBD1 or TRBD2 (5 bases each). Germline CDR1 is SNHLY and CDR2 is FYNNEI. V lost 6 bases, J lost 1 base, and 12 bases lay in between. The CDR3 sequence is 15 residues long. The DNA of the CDR3 is TGTGCCAGCAGGCCCGGGACGGTGAACACCGGGGAGCTGTTTTTT. Residues: CASRPGTVNTGELFF.

The chain recombines TRBV6-1 with TRBJ2-1; TRBD1 matches at 9 bases. Germline-derived CDR1 and CDR2 are MNHNS and SASEGT. Unmatched junction bases numbered 5, after V lost 5 bases and J lost 3 bases. The CDR3 spans 15 residues. In DNA form, the CDR3 reads TGTGCCAGCAGTAGAGGACAGGGGATCTACAATGAGCAGTTCTTC. Amino acid sequence: CASSRGQGIYNEQFF.

The chain uses TRBV5-1 and TRBJ2-3; perhaps TRBD2 as D (6 bases). From germline, CDR1 is SGHRS and CDR2 YFSETQ. Trimming shortened V by 4 bases and J by 0 bases, and 6 bases separated the two germline ends. CDR3 length: 13 amino acids. CDR3 sequence: CASSGTSTDTQYF. The DNA of the CDR3 is TGCGCCAGCAGCGGGACTAGCACAGATACGCAGTATTTT.

This clone has just one count. This chain joins TRBV9 and TRBJ2-3, with D maybe TRBD2 (7 bases). Germline lookup yields CDR1 SGDLS and CDR2 YYNGEE. With 3 bases removed from V and 6 bases from J, the gap between germline ends came to 11 bases. The CDR3 consists of 13 residues. CDR3 sequence: CASSAEGGDTQYF. The CDR3 DNA reads as TGTGCCAGCAGCGCAGAGGGGGGGGATACGCAGTATTTT.

This clone was seen a few times. This chain uses TRBV9 with TRBJ2-5; D is unclear. V lost 3 bases, J lost 5 bases, and 5 bases lay in between. Germline V gives CDR1 SGDLS, CDR2 YYNGEE. This CDR3 has 11 residues. The CDR3 protein is CASSASETQYF. DNA for the CDR3: TGTGCCAGCAGCGCTTCCGAGACCCAGTACTTC.

The rearrangement uses TRBV4-1 and TRBJ2-7; D uncertain. CDR3 length: 12 amino acids. In germline, CDR1 is MGHRA, CDR2 YSYEKL. The V and J ends lost 4 bases and 2 bases respectively, with 6 bases between them. The CDR3 DNA sequence: TGCGCCAGCAGCCCGGACGCCTACGAGCAGTACTTC. Encoded protein: CASSPDAYEQYF.

The rearrangement uses TRBV4-1 and TRBJ1-2; 9 nucleotides align to TRBD1. The CDR3 consists of 12 residues. V gave up 3 bases and J gave up 8 bases; unmatched junction bases: 1. Germline-derived CDR1 and CDR2 are MGHRA and YSYEKL. DNA of the CDR3: TGCGCCAGCAGCCAGACAGGGGGAGGCTACACCTTC. This translates into CASSQTGGGYTF.

Remarks on this clone: The same CDR3 also results from other DNA sequences found in this sample. The V gene is TRBV6-5, the J gene TRBJ2-1; D ambiguous. The CDR3 extends over 15 amino acids. CDR1 is MNHEY, CDR2 SVGAGI, per germline. The germline V and J ends were trimmed by 0 bases and 1 base, with 7 bases remaining between them. The DNA for the CDR3 is TGTGCCAGCAGTTACTCGGGTGGGTCCTACAATGAGCAGTTCTTC. This translates into CASSYSGGSYNEQFF.

The chain is built from TRBV6-5 and TRBJ2-7, with 8 bases matching TRBD1. This CDR3 is built from 13 residues. CDR1 is MNHEY and CDR2 is SVGAGI in the germline V gene. V shed 5 bases and J 6 bases; nucleotides not matched to a gene: 6. The CDR3 protein is CASSRTGFSEQYF. The CDR3, as DNA: TGTGCCAGCAGTAGGACAGGGTTCTCCGAGCAGTACTTC.

The chain uses TRBV28 and TRBJ2-7; 7 bases line up with TRBD1. The V gene end was trimmed by 3 bases and the J gene end by 2 bases; junction bases not matched to a gene: 4. Germline loops: CDR1 MDHEN, CDR2 SYDVKM. The CDR3 sequence is 14 residues long. The DNA of the CDR3 is TGTGCCAGCAGTTTCGCGCAGGGGGCCTACGAGCAGTACTTC. Its protein is CASSFAQGAYEQYF.

In its sample, this clone was seen a few times. The chain joins TRBV14 to TRBJ1-1; TRBD1 matches at 7 bases. Germline CDR1 SGHDN, CDR2 FVKESK. The junction had 8 bases not matched to a gene; V was cut back by 6 bases and J by 7 bases. CDR3 length: 13 residues. The CDR3 sequence: CASSYGQAREAFF. The DNA of the CDR3 is TGTGCCAGCAGTTACGGACAGGCGCGTGAAGCTTTCTTT. Complete variable domain (other parts from reference TRBV14 and TRBJ1-1): EAGVTQFPSHSVIEKGQTVTLRCDPISGHDNLYWYRRVMGKEIKFLLHFVKESKQDESGMPNNRFLAERTGGTYSTLKVQPAELEDSGVYFCASSYGQAREAFFGQGTRLTVV.

CDR3 in DNA: TGCGCCAGCAGCTTGGTCCGCAACACCGGGGAGCTGTTTTTT. This codes for CASSLVRNTGELFF. This sequence joins TRBV5-1 and TRBJ2-2, with D hard to call. There are 14 residues in the CDR3. Trimming took off 0 bases at V and 2 bases at J, with 5 bases between the two ends. Germline-derived CDR1 and CDR2 are SGHRS and YFSETQ. The full variable domain, its missing parts supplied by reference TRBV5-1 and TRBJ2-2, is KAGVTQTPRYLIKTRGQQVTLSCSPISGHRSVSWYQQTPGQGLQFLFEYFSETQRNKGNFPGRFSGRQFSNSRSEMNVSTLELGDSALYLCASSLVRNTGELFFGEGSRLTVL.

This clone has just one count. The V and J genes are TRBV6-1 and TRBJ1-2, with 7 bases aligning to TRBD1. The CDR3 is 16 amino acids. With 3 bases clipped from V and 8 bases from J, the junction kept 15 bases outside the gene matches. CDR1 and CDR2 from the germline V gene are MNHNS and SASEGT. In DNA, the CDR3 is TGTGCCAGCAGTGAGGAGATTGGGACAGACGGGAGAGGCTACACCTTC. Protein: CASSEEIGTDGRGYTF.

The chain carries TRBV2 and TRBJ1-5; 9 nucleotides align to TRBD1. The CDR3 extends over 15 amino acids. V lost 6 bases and J lost 1; bases outside the gene matches: 4. CDR1 is SNHLY and CDR2 is FYNNEI in the germline V gene. CDR3: CASRGQGISNQPQHF. The DNA of the CDR3 is TGTGCCAGCAGGGGACAGGGTATCAGCAATCAGCCCCAGCATTTT.

A few counts support this clone. J is TRBJ1-6 and V is TRBV12-5; TRBD1 is a possible D gene (6 bases). Germline CDR1 and CDR2: LGHNT and FRNRAP. Trimming cost V 2 bases and J 10 bases, with 18 bases left between them. This CDR3 spans 16 amino acids. The CDR3 sequence is CASGLKMGRGESPLHF. In DNA, the CDR3 is TGTGCTAGTGGTTTGAAGATGGGCAGGGGTGAGTCACCCCTCCACTTT.